These T cell receptor beta chains were read from a single sample in a study of human CD8 memory T cell subsets. No DNA is given; TCRdb re-called the 5' RACE reads and lists each CDR3 protein once. The listing contains fewer than 9,500 distinct CDR3 sequences. The specimen sequenced was CD8+ T cells from PBMCs. These receptors all come from a human donor in good health. The CDR3 runs from the conserved cysteine through the conserved F or W. Rows give clone size only sometimes, using once, few, many, or a class for an expanded clone.

V gene: TRBV28
J gene: TRBJ1-2
clone size: -
CDR3 protein: CASSSVFKDRADGYTF

V gene: TRBV6-4
J gene: TRBJ2-1
clone size: -
CDR3 protein: CASSLLAGGPEQFF

V gene: TRBV5-5
J gene: TRBJ2-7
clone size: -
CDR3 protein: CASSLDRSGEQYF

V gene: TRBV12-3/TRBV12-4
J gene: TRBJ1-4
clone size: medium-sized
CDR3 protein: CASSHTSSGEKLFF

V gene: TRBV27
J gene: TRBJ1-2
clone size: -
CDR3 protein: CASSHSGPTGGYTF

V gene: TRBV19
J gene: TRBJ2-1
clone size: -
CDR3 protein: CASRSWTNEQFF

V gene: TRBV5-6
J gene: TRBJ2-5
clone size: medium-sized
CDR3 protein: CASSLVAGGGETQYF

V gene: TRBV7-9
J gene: TRBJ1-6
clone size: -
CDR3 protein: CASSFAGTEYSPLHF

V gene: TRBV7-2
J gene: TRBJ2-1
clone size: -
CDR3 protein: CASSSRADSYNEQFF

V gene: TRBV3-1
J gene: TRBJ2-7
clone size: -
CDR3 protein: CASSQGTGGEYEQYF

V gene: TRBV7-6
J gene: TRBJ2-7
clone size: -
CDR3 protein: CASSPDRVGNEQYF

V gene: TRBV18
J gene: TRBJ2-1
clone size: -
CDR3 protein: CASSPPGLRWEQFF

V gene: TRBV25-1
J gene: TRBJ2-2
clone size: -
CDR3 protein: CASTPPGVNTGELFF

V gene: TRBV5-1
J gene: TRBJ2-1
clone size: -
CDR3 protein: CASSLVEGRSEQFF

V gene: TRBV20-1
J gene: TRBJ2-1
clone size: -
CDR3 protein: CSAQASPGQGGSEQFF

V gene: TRBV5-1
J gene: TRBJ2-3
clone size: -
CDR3 protein: CASSAGGMSTDTQYF

V gene: TRBV14
J gene: TRBJ2-7
clone size: -
CDR3 protein: CASSQDAEYEQYF

V gene: TRBV6-5
J gene: TRBJ1-5
clone size: -
CDR3 protein: CASCPGGPNQPQHF

V gene: TRBV2
J gene: TRBJ2-2
clone size: -
CDR3 protein: CASSMGQFSTGELFF

V gene: TRBV7-3
J gene: TRBJ2-2
clone size: -
CDR3 protein: CASSLESTGELFF

V gene: TRBV7-9
J gene: TRBJ2-2
clone size: -
CDR3 protein: CASSLGDLGTANTGELFF

V gene: TRBV20-1
J gene: TRBJ2-1
clone size: -
CDR3 protein: CSARSSGGAYRAEQFF

V gene: TRBV5-5
J gene: TRBJ1-5
clone size: -
CDR3 protein: CASSLAGVSNQPQHF

V gene: TRBV7-2
J gene: TRBJ2-5
clone size: -
CDR3 protein: CASSLRTAGKTQYF